Below are 2 T cell receptor beta chains sequenced from a single sample in a study of PD-1 blockade in classical Hodgkin lymphoma. Assay used: immunoSEQ multiplex PCR; TCRdb lists only in-frame clones, some missing. Found here are some 96,000 clones, 65% to 85% of them singletons; the top ten hold 12%. Relapses following autologous stem cell transplantation were seen in all patients, with brentuximab vedotin exposure varying. This sample comprised peripheral blood mononuclear cells (PBMCs), obtained at baseline. The receptors shown here come from a human donor with classical Hodgkin lymphoma.

V is TRBV27 and J is TRBJ2-3; the match to TRBD2 covers 7 bases. Germline V gives CDR1 MNHEY, CDR2 SMNVEV (reference sequence). The CDR3 consists of 16 residues. V dropped 0 bases and J dropped 0; count of bases not matched to a gene: 3. The CDR3 reads CASSLSPSGSTDTQYF. The CDR3 DNA reads as TGTGCCAGCAGTTTATCCCCTAGCGGCAGCACAGATACGCAGTATTTT.

The J gene is TRBJ2-3, the V gene TRBV19; D tentatively fits TRBD1 or TRBD2 (5 bases each). CDR3 length: 14 residues. The germline V gene encodes CDR1 LNHDA and CDR2 SQIVND (reference sequence). V lost 1 base and J 2 bases, leaving 7 bases between the germline ends. The CDR3 is CASSIAGPTDTQYF. DNA of the CDR3: TGTGCCAGTAGTATAGCGGGACCCACAGATACGCAGTATTTT.